The T cell receptor (beta chain) under discussion was sequenced for a study of control samples from healthy donors and cancer patients. This CDR3 is 18 amino acids long. Germline CDR1 is SGHTA and CDR2 is FQGNSA. The V gene end was trimmed by 5 bases and the J gene end by 4 bases; junction bases not matched to a gene: 15. The method was immunoSEQ multiplex PCR; TCRdb's version includes in-frame clones alone and lacks a portion of them. The sample includes roughly 50,000 clones, 94% of them seen just once. V is TRBV7-2 and J is TRBJ2-3; the match to TRBD1 covers 10 bases. The TCR originated in a young man in good health. The sample comprised blood. The CDR3 loop reads CASSRRDRGRRDADTQYF. The CDR3 DNA is TGTGCCAGCAGCCGCCGGGACAGGGGCCGGAGAGACGCAGATACGCAGTATTTT.